This section outlines one T cell receptor (beta chain) sequence together with its context. CDR1 is SGHKS and CDR2 is YYEKEE in the germline V gene (reference sequence). The CDR3 runs 14 residues. Between the trimmed V and J ends, which lost 2 bases and 4 bases, there was a span of 12 bases. Data came from immunoSEQ multiplex PCR; TCRdb stores just in-frame clones and leaves some out. In the table there are more than 250,000 clones, over 75% of which are singletons. These data originate in a study of blood T cell repertoires in COVID-19. On the study more broadly: The origin of the acute and convalescent COVID-19 samples was the United States, Italy and Spain.

The TCR originated in a man between 45 and 60 years old with active or convalescent COVID-19. The material sequenced was peripheral blood. V gene TRBV5-5 combines with J gene TRBJ2-5, with TRBD1 as a possible D gene (5 bases). The CDR3: CASSFTKTGETQYF. CDR3 nucleotide sequence: TGTGCCAGCAGCTTTACCAAAACAGGAGAGACCCAGTACTTC.